This T cell receptor (beta chain) was obtained from a study of regulatory T cells in long-lasting Graves disease. Overall study results and limits: Preferential use of TRBV28, TRBJ1-2 and TRBJ2-5 was seen in persistent disease.

This clonotype has at least ten counts. Its specificity is unknown. Time point in this sample: newly diagnosed GD, antithyroid drugs for less than 3 months. Isolated PBMC RNA provided the starting material for the TCR library. The CDR3 runs to 12 residues. CDR1 is DFQATT and CDR2 is SNEGSKA in the germline V gene (reference sequence). Trimming removed 3 bases from V and 2 bases from J, with 8 bases in between. Combining iRepertoire HTBI primers with Arm-PCR of CDR3 regions, the authors built TCR beta libraries. From the multiplex PCR reads, TCRdb called clonotypes with MiXCR, one entry per CDR3 protein. The table has roughly 510,000 distinct CDR3 sequences, about 15% seen once; the top ten hold 12%. These data were also filed under a second study, of T cells in Graves' hyperthyroidism and ophthalmopathy. That work states: A lack of ophthalmopathy progression within 18 months defined stable Graves' hyperthyroidism. HTBI primers drove first-round RT-PCR of the TCR CDR3.

This rearrangement joins TRBV20-1 to TRBJ2-7; a weak D match, TRBD2 (6 bases). This receptor was identified in a man aged 18-30 years with Graves disease. The specimen comprised peripheral blood mononuclear cells (PBMCs), sampled at new diagnosis, from a patient treated with antithyroid drugs. The CDR3 nucleotides are TGCAGTGCTAGGGGGGGAACCTACGAGCAGTACTTC. Translation gives CSARGGTYEQYF.